One TCR beta chain is described in this entry. Its target antigen remains unknown. Base qualities were left out, and no much larger clone turns up one base away. Library construction relied on the immunoSEQ multiplex PCR assay. The multiplex PCR relied on a mix of 60 forward primers for TCR Vbeta segments and 13 reverse primers for TCR Jbeta segments. A multiplex PCR assay on genomic DNA amplified the CDR3 region of rearranged TCR beta genes. The amplified TCR beta libraries were sequenced on the Illumina HiSeq System as 87-base-pair reads. Concerning the study's data processing: Across the 500 to 750 repertoires, a later analysis counted tens of millions of unique TCR beta chains, around 11 million of which were shared by at least two donors. To remove PCR and sequencing errors, raw reads were error-corrected and collapsed into unique sequences using a nearest-neighbor algorithm that merged closely related sequences. CDR3 sequences were aligned to IMGT reference sequences to assign V, D and J gene segments. For a sequence to be retained, a match of at least six nucleotides was required to both a V gene segment and a J gene segment. A rearrangement counted as productive if the CDR3 had no stop codons and remained in frame with V and J, and every other rearrangement counted as non-productive. CDR3 was defined according to IMGT convention as the region running from the second conserved V-encoded cysteine to the conserved J-encoded phenylalanine. In an earlier analysis of more than 550 of the donors, sequences lacking an unambiguous match to a single V gene segment were excluded. In an earlier analysis of approximately 550 of the donors, V segments were called functional above 56.7% productive rearrangements and were called segregating when the between-donor standard deviation exceeded 5%. A statistical classification framework was built for diagnosing cytomegalovirus status from the catalog of TCR beta chain sequences. In a later analysis, V and J genes were assigned by comparing TCR nucleotide sequences against IMGT/GENE-DB human TR gene sequences. A later analysis assigned CDR3 sequences and most-parsimonious VDJ recombination scenarios with the TCRdist pipeline. In a later analysis, every TCR beta chain was defined by the combination of its CDR3 amino acid sequence and its V-gene family, and reads without a unique V-gene family were dropped. In a later analysis, 500 to 700 highly shared, low-generation-probability nucleotide sequences were removed to address suspected cross-contamination and a sequencing artifact. For each public chain, a later analysis derived a clonal expansion index from normalized ranks of inferred template counts within each repertoire. In a later analysis, generation probabilities were computed with a VDJ recombination model fitted to out-of-frame rearrangements, and the resulting probabilities were checked against IGoR. Hypergeometric tests were used in a later analysis to score TCR-TCR, TCR-HLA and TCR-CMV co-occurrence, with a repertoire-size bias correction applied to the TCR pairs. A later analysis estimated false discovery rates by permuting HLA or CMV assignments 20 times. In a later analysis, co-occurring TCRs were grouped using DBSCAN, with TCRdist sequence similarity added in when clustering inside HLA-allele-positive subsets. For co-occurrence clustering, repertoires with fewer than 30,000 or more than 120,000 public chains were excluded, along with a handful of repertoires with anomalous nucleotide sharing. TCRdb carries this immuneACCESS record with in-frame sequences only. Its versions omit some clonotypes, under half of them owing to an unresolved V gene in the studies checked, with the rest unexplained. D and trimming come from the DNA, and the V and J calls and clone size come from that table. Within this sample are around 120,000 clones, with 70% to 80% of them counted one time only. The ten top clones hold 3% to 4% of the sample.

The entry originates in a study of cytomegalovirus exposure and HLA in healthy donors (dated by TCRdb to the late 2010s). At the level of the whole study: An earlier analysis of around 600 of the donors reported more than 250 Gb of sequence data and about 100 million unique TCR beta sequences from 150 million to 200 million T cells. Class I and class II HLA loci were covered by the typing at four-digit resolution. Because of strong linkage in the cohort, 4 to 6 DR-DQ haplotypes were treated as single units for association and clustering. Besides the first cohort of roughly 660 subjects, a separate validation cohort made up of 120 different subjects was used. All discovery cohort repertoires had been generated using a single sequencing platform. The aim of the study was to test whether cataloging public T cell receptors could identify signatures of past pathogen exposure. Among a few hundred genotyped donors of the cohort, an average of around 240,000 unique TCR beta nucleotide sequences were sequenced per donor, 15% to 20% of them non-productive. In the later analysis, no new phenotypic data were used to find candidate immune exposures; instead, reliance was placed on TCR beta sequences and their occurrence across donors. Donor age, sex, ethnicity and CMV serostatus were collected together with the repertoire data. To predict cytomegalovirus infection status, the study brought together high-throughput TCR immunosequencing, statistical association of individual TCRs with disease status, and machine learning. The study profiled the T cell repertoires of 550 to 700 subjects by immunosequencing and related them to cytomegalovirus serostatus. A later analysis re-examined previously published TCR beta repertoires from 500 to 700 donors and added high-resolution HLA genotyping to investigate patterns of TCR occurrence. The number of typed donors differed by locus: about 620-630 for A, B, C, DRB1 and DQB1; approximately 530 for DQA1; some 610 for DPA1; and around 490 for DPB1. In a later genetic analysis, genome-wide SNP genotypes for about three fifths of the roughly 670 donors were used, and that subset was treated as a discovery cohort. The genetic ancestry cluster associated with self-reported Caucasian donors included 80% to 90% of the roughly 380 genotyped donors. An early release that covered about 600 HLA-typed donors contained approximately 300 gigabases of sequencing data and around 80 million unique TCR sequences. An earlier analysis of some 600 of the donors applied high-throughput TCR beta sequencing to assess whether each TCR beta V gene segment acted as functional or pseudogenic.

The paper's findings and limits, for the study overall: A few of the identified cytomegalovirus-associated TCR beta chains were confirmed in vitro to be specific for cytomegalovirus antigens. When HLA alleles, especially DR and DQ, strongly co-occurred, TCR associations were difficult to assign to individual alleles. Most TCR sequences were seen in very few donors, while some public TCRs were found in many individuals. Sequencing depth was assumed to be roughly uniform across donors in the presence/absence analyses, though that assumption may not hold. HLA typing was unavailable for some donors at each locus, so association tests used only the typed subset. It was suggested by the authors that the approach could potentially be generalized to other disease states and immunological phenotypes. In a later analysis, HLA-associated TCR beta chains showed more clonal expansion and lower generation probabilities than non-associated chains that were equally common. The classifier was reported to diagnose cytomegalovirus status with high specificity and sensitivity in both the original cohort and the validation cohort. A cluster of highly shared sequence variants was judged likely to represent a technical artifact of the sequencing pipeline. A later genetic analysis reported fewer N-insertions in productive TCRs among donors in an Asian-associated ancestry cluster than the roughly 620-donor mean. Correlated functional status among segregating V segments might be attributable to linkage disequilibrium, but an unknown experimental factor could not be ruled out. Broadly in line with IMGT annotations, most TCR beta V segments showed up in productive rearrangements about 90% or about 30% of the time in an earlier analysis of approximately 600 of the donors. CMV serostatus was the only immune exposure information available for the cohort. Most CMV-associated TCR beta chains appeared to be HLA-restricted in a later analysis, and the HLA associations seemed to be driven largely by CMV exposure. A further reported finding was that TCR beta sequences accurately predicted the HLA-A and HLA-B alleles for most subjects in the first cohort. The study listed 164 TCR beta chains as associated with cytomegalovirus. Because counts were too low, about 17 rarely observed V segments, including chromosome 9 orphons, were excluded from the earlier analysis of about 500 of the donors. A later analysis reported that several top co-occurrence clusters appeared linked to parvovirus B19, influenza, CMV and Epstein-Barr virus. A later genetic analysis associated a missense DCLRE1C variant with V-gene and J-gene trimming of TCR beta chains, and an independent cohort replicated the association. The cohort was sequenced for TCR beta chains only, and without alpha or paired-chain data the features that could be detected were limited. In a later analysis, TCR association rates were found to vary across HLA loci, with the most associated TCRs seen for DRB1 alleles and the fewest for HLA-C alleles. In a later analysis, some 17,000 TCR beta sequences were associated with specific HLA alleles at a false discovery rate of 0.05.

The cohort comprised 550 to 700 healthy bone marrow donors. All cohort members were sampled while nominally healthy, although unrecorded immune exposures were likely present. The donor was CMV seronegative and belonged to the group of 352 seronegative cohort members. Each donor provided a peripheral blood sample, and peripheral blood mononuclear cells were used for TCR beta sequencing. The Qiagen DNeasy Blood Extraction Kit was used to extract genomic DNA from the blood cell samples. The sequenced sample consisted of PBMCs. This sequence originates from a woman aged 40 to 49 in good health and CMV-seronegative.

The DNA sequence reads TGCAGCGTTGAACCGGGACTAGCGGGAGGGGGTGAGCAGTTCTTC. The resulting protein is CSVEPGLAGGGEQFF. The chain was built from TRBV29-1 and TRBJ2-1; the central 16 bases match TRBD2. The CDR3 spans 15 residues, from the cysteine through the phenylalanine. CDR3 DNA is the only sequence kept; it has 45 bases, read in frame from the first base. After removal of 2 bases from V and 9 bases from J, the junction retains 4 bases not matched to a gene. The germline V gene gives CDR1 as SQVTM and CDR2 as ANQGSEA.